These T cell receptor beta chains were read from a single sample in a study of shared clonotypes between healthy human individuals. Profiling relied on immunoSEQ multiplex PCR, and the TCRdb table lists in-frame clones only, not all of them. The table lists about 2.4 million clones, more than 90% of them singletons. Sequencing used naive CD4+ T cells sorted from blood. These receptors all come from a man between 18 and 29 years old in good health. CDR3s include the opening cysteine and the closing phenylalanine or tryptophan. The order of the fields is CDR3 DNA, CDR3 protein, V gene, D gene, J gene, clone size, CDR3 length. D genes are given only for firm matches. Clone size is shown for a subset of rows, as once, few, many or a class of expanded clone.

CDR3nt: TGTGCCTGGAGTCACTCACTCCGAAATGAGCAGTTCTTC; CDR3aa: CAWSHSLRNEQFF; v_gene: TRBV30; d_gene: -; j_gene: TRBJ2-1; abundance: -; len: 13
CDR3nt: TGCGCCAGCAGCTTGATTATGGCAGGGGGCTCTGGAAACACCATATATTTT; CDR3aa: CASSLIMAGGSGNTIYF; v_gene: TRBV5-1; d_gene: TRBD1; j_gene: TRBJ1-3; abundance: -; len: 17
CDR3nt: TGTGCCAGCCAGCAGACGGGTCTGGCTGGAAACACCATATATTTT; CDR3aa: CASQQTGLAGNTIYF; v_gene: TRBV19; d_gene: -; j_gene: TRBJ1-3; abundance: -; len: 15
CDR3nt: TGTGCCAGCAGTGATTGGGCTCGGCCGATCGACAGGAGAAGTCCCTACGAGCAGTACTTC; CDR3aa: CASSDWARPIDRRSPYEQYF; v_gene: TRBV6-1; d_gene: -; j_gene: TRBJ2-7; abundance: -; len: 20
CDR3nt: TGTGCCAGCAGTTACAGTAGGCGACTAGCGGACAATGAGCAGTTCTTC; CDR3aa: CASSYSRRLADNEQFF; v_gene: TRBV6-6; d_gene: TRBD2; j_gene: TRBJ2-1; abundance: -; len: 16
CDR3nt: TGTGCCATCAGTGAGTCCCCTCAAGGGGGCTATGGCTACACCTTC; CDR3aa: CAISESPQGGYGYTF; v_gene: TRBV10-3; d_gene: -; j_gene: TRBJ1-2; abundance: once; len: 15
CDR3nt: TGCGCCAGCAGCCAAGTTACGTCTCCGGGGTACAGCTCCTACAATGAGCAGTTCTTC; CDR3aa: CASSQVTSPGYSSYNEQFF; v_gene: TRBV4-3; d_gene: -; j_gene: TRBJ2-1; abundance: -; len: 19
CDR3nt: TGTGCCAGCGTGGGGGCCGGGGAGCTGTTTTTT; CDR3aa: CASVGAGELFF; v_gene: TRBV11-2; d_gene: -; j_gene: TRBJ2-2; abundance: -; len: 11
CDR3nt: TGTGCCAGCTCGGGATCTAGCGGGCGCACTGAAGCTTTCTTT; CDR3aa: CASSGSSGRTEAFF; v_gene: TRBV18; d_gene: -; j_gene: TRBJ1-1; abundance: -; len: 14
CDR3nt: TGCAGCGTTGACCGGGAGATCTCCTACAATGAGCAGTTCTTC; CDR3aa: CSVDREISYNEQFF; v_gene: TRBV29-1; d_gene: -; j_gene: TRBJ2-1; abundance: -; len: 14
CDR3nt: TGTGCCAGCAGCTCAGCCTCCTACAATGAGCAGTTCTTC; CDR3aa: CASSSASYNEQFF; v_gene: TRBV7-2; d_gene: -; j_gene: TRBJ2-1; abundance: -; len: 13
CDR3nt: TGTGCCAGCAGCCCGGGATGGGGGGGCTCCTACGAGCAGTACTTC; CDR3aa: CASSPGWGGSYEQYF; v_gene: TRBV5-5; d_gene: TRBD2; j_gene: TRBJ2-7; abundance: -; len: 15
CDR3nt: TGCGCCAGCAGCGCGGGACTAGCGGGAAGCGAGACCCAGTACTTC; CDR3aa: CASSAGLAGSETQYF; v_gene: TRBV5-1; d_gene: TRBD2; j_gene: TRBJ2-5; abundance: once; len: 15
CDR3nt: TGTGCCAGCAGACAGGGGCAGTATAGCAATCAGCCCCAGCATTTT; CDR3aa: CASRQGQYSNQPQHF; v_gene: TRBV6-1; d_gene: TRBD1; j_gene: TRBJ1-5; abundance: -; len: 15
CDR3nt: TGCGCCAGCAGCCGACAGGGAAGCATGGACGAGCAGTACTTC; CDR3aa: CASSRQGSMDEQYF; v_gene: TRBV10-1; d_gene: TRBD1; j_gene: TRBJ2-7; abundance: -; len: 14
CDR3nt: TGTGCCAGCAGCACCGGGACAGAGCTCTACGAGCAGTACTTC; CDR3aa: CASSTGTELYEQYF; v_gene: TRBV5-4; d_gene: TRBD1; j_gene: TRBJ2-7; abundance: -; len: 14
CDR3nt: TGTGCCACCGGCGGGGGGGTTTACGAGCAGTACTTC; CDR3aa: CATGGGVYEQYF; v_gene: TRBV6-6; d_gene: TRBD2; j_gene: TRBJ2-7; abundance: -; len: 12
CDR3nt: TGTGCCAGCAGTGCGAGCCCGGACAGGGGGTATAATGAAGCTTTCTTT; CDR3aa: CASSASPDRGYNEAFF; v_gene: TRBV6-1; d_gene: TRBD1; j_gene: TRBJ1-1; abundance: -; len: 16
CDR3nt: TGTGCCAGCTCACCCGCCGCAGGGTACGAGCAGTACTTC; CDR3aa: CASSPAAGYEQYF; v_gene: TRBV18; d_gene: -; j_gene: TRBJ2-7; abundance: -; len: 13
CDR3nt: TGTGCCAGCAGTTTGGTATCCTACGAGCAGTACTTC; CDR3aa: CASSLVSYEQYF; v_gene: TRBV28; d_gene: -; j_gene: TRBJ2-7; abundance: -; len: 12
CDR3nt: TGTGCCAGCAGTCCCCTAGGTTCGAACACTGAAGCTTTCTTT; CDR3aa: CASSPLGSNTEAFF; v_gene: TRBV27; d_gene: -; j_gene: TRBJ1-1; abundance: -; len: 14
CDR3nt: TGTGCCAGCATCCTTAATAGGAACACTGAAGCTTTCTTT; CDR3aa: CASILNRNTEAFF; v_gene: TRBV13; d_gene: -; j_gene: TRBJ1-1; abundance: once; len: 13
CDR3nt: TGCGCCAGCAGCCAAGGCAGGGGCCCAGATACGCAGTATTTT; CDR3aa: CASSQGRGPDTQYF; v_gene: TRBV4-3; d_gene: -; j_gene: TRBJ2-3; abundance: -; len: 14
CDR3nt: TGTGCCAGCAGCTTGGAGGGGCTGAGCACCGGGGAGCTGTTTTTT; CDR3aa: CASSLEGLSTGELFF; v_gene: TRBV5-4; d_gene: -; j_gene: TRBJ2-2; abundance: -; len: 15
CDR3nt: TGTGCCAGCAGCTTAGAGGCGTCCTTTTGGGGCACAGATACGCAGTATTTT; CDR3aa: CASSLEASFWGTDTQYF; v_gene: TRBV7-2; d_gene: -; j_gene: TRBJ2-3; abundance: -; len: 17
CDR3nt: TGCGCCAGCAGCTTGGCCCCGGAGACCCAGTACTTC; CDR3aa: CASSLAPETQYF; v_gene: TRBV5-1; d_gene: -; j_gene: TRBJ2-5; abundance: -; len: 12
CDR3nt: TGTGCCAGCAGCCCGGGACAGGGTAACTATGGCTACACCTTC; CDR3aa: CASSPGQGNYGYTF; v_gene: TRBV5-6; d_gene: TRBD1; j_gene: TRBJ1-2; abundance: -; len: 14
CDR3nt: TGTGCCAGCTCACCGCCACAGGGAGTTGACACTGAAGCTTTCTTT; CDR3aa: CASSPPQGVDTEAFF; v_gene: TRBV18; d_gene: -; j_gene: TRBJ1-1; abundance: -; len: 15
CDR3nt: TGTGCCAGCAGTTTAACACCGGATACGCAGTATTTT; CDR3aa: CASSLTPDTQYF; v_gene: TRBV28; d_gene: -; j_gene: TRBJ2-3; abundance: -; len: 12
CDR3nt: TGTGCCAGCAGCCAAACTACAGATACGCAGTATTTT; CDR3aa: CASSQTTDTQYF; v_gene: TRBV7-2; d_gene: -; j_gene: TRBJ2-3; abundance: -; len: 12
CDR3nt: TGTGCCAGCAGTTACGAGGGCGGGATCTATGGCTACACCTTC; CDR3aa: CASSYEGGIYGYTF; v_gene: TRBV6-6; d_gene: -; j_gene: TRBJ1-2; abundance: -; len: 14
CDR3nt: TGTGCCAGCAGCCCCCGTCTTACAGGGGATGGCTACACCTTC; CDR3aa: CASSPRLTGDGYTF; v_gene: TRBV14; d_gene: TRBD1; j_gene: TRBJ1-2; abundance: -; len: 14
CDR3nt: TGTGCCAGCAGTGACGGGGGCAGCGAGCAGTACTTC; CDR3aa: CASSDGGSEQYF; v_gene: TRBV6-4; d_gene: -; j_gene: TRBJ2-7; abundance: few; len: 12
CDR3nt: TGTGCCAGTAGTGCTCCGGGACTAGCAATACCGGGTGAGCAGTTCTTC; CDR3aa: CASSAPGLAIPGEQFF; v_gene: TRBV19; d_gene: TRBD2; j_gene: TRBJ2-1; abundance: -; len: 16
CDR3nt: TGTGCCAGCAGCTCGGAGGGTCTAGGGGAGGGTGAGCAGTACTTC; CDR3aa: CASSSEGLGEGEQYF; v_gene: TRBV28; d_gene: TRBD2; j_gene: TRBJ2-7; abundance: -; len: 15
CDR3nt: TGTGCCACCAGAGACAGACCCTACGAGCAGTACTTC; CDR3aa: CATRDRPYEQYF; v_gene: TRBV2; d_gene: -; j_gene: TRBJ2-7; abundance: -; len: 12
CDR3nt: TGCGCCAGCAGCCAAGTTGGGGGCTGGGGCTATGGCTACACCTTC; CDR3aa: CASSQVGGWGYGYTF; v_gene: TRBV4-3; d_gene: -; j_gene: TRBJ1-2; abundance: -; len: 15
CDR3nt: TGTGCCAGCAGCTTAGCACAGGGGTCCTGGGAGACCCAGTACTTC; CDR3aa: CASSLAQGSWETQYF; v_gene: TRBV7-6; d_gene: TRBD1; j_gene: TRBJ2-5; abundance: -; len: 15
CDR3nt: TGTGCCAGCAGTTCCGGGGTCCAATCGGAGCCCCAGCATTTT; CDR3aa: CASSSGVQSEPQHF; v_gene: TRBV28; d_gene: -; j_gene: TRBJ1-5; abundance: -; len: 14
CDR3nt: TGTGCCAGCAGGGCGTCAACTAATGAAAAACTGTTTTTT; CDR3aa: CASRASTNEKLFF; v_gene: TRBV11-2; d_gene: -; j_gene: TRBJ1-4; abundance: -; len: 13
CDR3nt: TGTGCCAGCAGCTTTCGGGGGGCCACCGGGGAGCTGTTTTTT; CDR3aa: CASSFRGATGELFF; v_gene: TRBV5-6; d_gene: -; j_gene: TRBJ2-2; abundance: once; len: 14